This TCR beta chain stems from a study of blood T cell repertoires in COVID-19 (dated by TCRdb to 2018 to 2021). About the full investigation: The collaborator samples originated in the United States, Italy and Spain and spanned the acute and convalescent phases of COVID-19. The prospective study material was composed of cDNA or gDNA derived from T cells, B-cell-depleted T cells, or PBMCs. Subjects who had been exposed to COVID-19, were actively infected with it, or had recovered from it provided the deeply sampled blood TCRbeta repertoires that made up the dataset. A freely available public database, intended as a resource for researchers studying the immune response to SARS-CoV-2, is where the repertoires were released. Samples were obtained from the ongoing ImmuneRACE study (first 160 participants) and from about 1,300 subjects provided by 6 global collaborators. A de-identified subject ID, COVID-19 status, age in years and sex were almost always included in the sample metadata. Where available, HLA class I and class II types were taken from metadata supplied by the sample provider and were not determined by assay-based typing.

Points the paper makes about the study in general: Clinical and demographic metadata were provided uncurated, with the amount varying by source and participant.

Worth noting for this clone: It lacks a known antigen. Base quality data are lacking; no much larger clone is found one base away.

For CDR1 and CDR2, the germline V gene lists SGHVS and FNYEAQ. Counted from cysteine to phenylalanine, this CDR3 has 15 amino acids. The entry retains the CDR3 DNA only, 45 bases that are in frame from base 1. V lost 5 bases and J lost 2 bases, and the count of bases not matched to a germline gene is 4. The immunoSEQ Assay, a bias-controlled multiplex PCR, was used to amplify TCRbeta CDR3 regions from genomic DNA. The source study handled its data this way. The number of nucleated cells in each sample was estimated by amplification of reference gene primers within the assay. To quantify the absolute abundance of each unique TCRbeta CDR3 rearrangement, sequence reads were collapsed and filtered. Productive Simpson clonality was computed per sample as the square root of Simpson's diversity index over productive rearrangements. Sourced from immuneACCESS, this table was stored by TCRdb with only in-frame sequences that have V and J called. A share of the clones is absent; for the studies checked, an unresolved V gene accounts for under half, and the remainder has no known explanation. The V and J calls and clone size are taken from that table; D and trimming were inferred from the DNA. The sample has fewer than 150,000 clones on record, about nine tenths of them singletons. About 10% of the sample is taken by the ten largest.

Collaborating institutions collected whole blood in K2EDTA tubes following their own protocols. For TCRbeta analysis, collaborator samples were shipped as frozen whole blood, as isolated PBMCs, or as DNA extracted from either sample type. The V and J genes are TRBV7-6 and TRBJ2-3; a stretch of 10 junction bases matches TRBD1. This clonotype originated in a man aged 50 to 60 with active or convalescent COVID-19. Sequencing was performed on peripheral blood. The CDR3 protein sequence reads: CASSRGTGDTDTQYF. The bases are TGTGCCAGCAGCCGAGGGACAGGGGACACAGATACGCAGTATTTT.